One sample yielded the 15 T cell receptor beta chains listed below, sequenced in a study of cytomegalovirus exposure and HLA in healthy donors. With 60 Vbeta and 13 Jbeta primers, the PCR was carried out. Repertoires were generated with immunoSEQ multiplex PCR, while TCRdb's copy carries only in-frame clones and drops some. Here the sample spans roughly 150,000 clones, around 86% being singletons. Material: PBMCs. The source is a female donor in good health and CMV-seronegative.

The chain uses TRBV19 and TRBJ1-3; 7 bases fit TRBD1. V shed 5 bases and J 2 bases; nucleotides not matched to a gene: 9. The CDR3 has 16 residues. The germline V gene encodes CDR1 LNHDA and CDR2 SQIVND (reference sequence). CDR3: CASSVDSGTAGNTIYF. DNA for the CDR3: TGTGCCAGTAGTGTCGATTCCGGGACAGCTGGAAACACCATATATTTT.

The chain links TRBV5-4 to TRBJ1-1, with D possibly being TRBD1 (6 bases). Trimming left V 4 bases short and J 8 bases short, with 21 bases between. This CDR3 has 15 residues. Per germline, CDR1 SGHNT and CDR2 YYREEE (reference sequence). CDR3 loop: CASSPRQGPQLEAFF. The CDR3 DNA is TGTGCCAGCAGCCCCCGCCAGGGGCCACAACTGGAAGCTTTCTTT.

This CDR3 is CASSLTGTRSETQYF. The CDR3 nucleotides are TGTGCCAGCAGCTTGACCGGGACTAGAAGTGAGACCCAGTACTTC. J is TRBJ2-5 and V is TRBV7-9; 8 bases fit TRBD2. J was trimmed by 5 bases and V by 3 bases; bases with no gene match: 8. The CDR3 runs 15 residues. Per germline, CDR1 SEHNR and CDR2 FQNEAQ (reference sequence).

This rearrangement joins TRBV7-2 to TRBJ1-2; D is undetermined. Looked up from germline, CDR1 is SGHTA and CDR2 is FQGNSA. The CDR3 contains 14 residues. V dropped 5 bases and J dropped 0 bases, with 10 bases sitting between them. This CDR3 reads CASSRGRANYGYTF. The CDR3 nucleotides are TGTGCCAGCAGCCGGGGTAGGGCTAACTATGGCTACACCTTC.

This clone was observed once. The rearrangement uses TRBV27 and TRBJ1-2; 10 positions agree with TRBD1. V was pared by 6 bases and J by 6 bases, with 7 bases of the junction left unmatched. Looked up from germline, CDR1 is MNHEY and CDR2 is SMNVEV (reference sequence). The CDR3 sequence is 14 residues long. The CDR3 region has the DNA TGTGCCAGCAGGGACAGGGGGTCTGTGCATGGCTACACCTTC. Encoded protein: CASRDRGSVHGYTF.

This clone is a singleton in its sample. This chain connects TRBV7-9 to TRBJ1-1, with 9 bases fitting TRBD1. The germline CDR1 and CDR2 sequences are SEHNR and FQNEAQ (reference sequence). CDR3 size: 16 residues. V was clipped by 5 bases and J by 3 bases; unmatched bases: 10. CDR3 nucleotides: TGTGCCAGCAGCACCTTCGGGGACAGGGCGGACACTGAAGCTTTCTTT. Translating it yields CASSTFGDRADTEAFF.

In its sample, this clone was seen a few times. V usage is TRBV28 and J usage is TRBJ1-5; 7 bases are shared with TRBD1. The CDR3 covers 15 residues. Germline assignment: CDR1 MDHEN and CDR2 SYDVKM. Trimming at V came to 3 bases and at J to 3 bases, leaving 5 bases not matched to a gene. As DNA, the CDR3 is TGTGCCAGCAGTTTCCAGGGGGGAGTCAATCAGCCCCAGCATTTT. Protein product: CASSFQGGVNQPQHF.

The CDR3 loop reads CASSHPGSETQYF. CDR3 coding DNA: TGTGCCAGCAGTCATCCCGGTAGCGAGACCCAGTACTTC. The chain is built from TRBV2 and TRBJ2-5; no definite D call. CDR3 size: 13 residues. Trimming took off 5 bases at V and 5 bases at J, with 12 bases between the two ends. CDR1 and CDR2 from the germline V gene are SNHLY and FYNNEI.

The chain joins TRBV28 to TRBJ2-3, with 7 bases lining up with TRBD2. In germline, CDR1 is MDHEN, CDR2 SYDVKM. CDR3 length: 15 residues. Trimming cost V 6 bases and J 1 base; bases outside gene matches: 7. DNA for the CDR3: TGTGCCAGCAGCGAGAATCTAGCGGGCACAGATACGCAGTATTTT. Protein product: CASSENLAGTDTQYF.

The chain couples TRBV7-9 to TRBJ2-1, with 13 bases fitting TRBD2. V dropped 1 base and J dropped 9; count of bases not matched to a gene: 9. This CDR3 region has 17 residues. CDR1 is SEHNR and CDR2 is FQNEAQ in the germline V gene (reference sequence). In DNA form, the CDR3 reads TGTGCCAGCAGCTTAGACTGGACTAGCGGGAGTTTGGGTGAGCAGTTCTTC. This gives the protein CASSLDWTSGSLGEQFF.

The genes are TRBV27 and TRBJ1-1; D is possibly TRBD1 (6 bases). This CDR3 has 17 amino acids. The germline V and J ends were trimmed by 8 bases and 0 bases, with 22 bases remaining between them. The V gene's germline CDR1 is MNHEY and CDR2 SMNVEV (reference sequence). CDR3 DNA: TGTGCCAGCCTTAAGTACGGGCAGGGGATTATGAACACTGAAGCTTTCTTT. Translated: CASLKYGQGIMNTEAFF.

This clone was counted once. The CDR3 loop is CAWSARGLAVGYEQYF. The CDR3 DNA is TGTGCCTGGAGCGCCCGGGGACTAGCGGTCGGTTACGAGCAGTACTTC. V is TRBV30 and J is TRBJ2-7; the match to TRBD2 covers 11 bases. The trim removed 3 bases at V and 4 bases at J, leaving 11 bases unmatched. CDR3 length: 16 amino acids. Germline loops: CDR1 GTSNPN, CDR2 SVGIG (reference sequence). Full variable domain (remainder filled in from reference TRBV30 and TRBJ2-7): SQTIHQWPATLVQPVGSPLSLECTVEGTSNPNLYWYRQAAGRGLQLLFYSVGIGQISSEVPQNLSASRPQDRQFILSSKKLLLSDSGFYLCAWSARGLAVGYEQYFGPGTRLTVT.

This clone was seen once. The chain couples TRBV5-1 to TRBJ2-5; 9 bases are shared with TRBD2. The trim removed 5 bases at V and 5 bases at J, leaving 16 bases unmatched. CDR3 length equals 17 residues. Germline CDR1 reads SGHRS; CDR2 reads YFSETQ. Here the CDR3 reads CASSQVGRIAGAETQYF. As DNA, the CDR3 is TGCGCCAGCAGTCAGGTCGGACGAATAGCGGGAGCGGAGACCCAGTACTTC.

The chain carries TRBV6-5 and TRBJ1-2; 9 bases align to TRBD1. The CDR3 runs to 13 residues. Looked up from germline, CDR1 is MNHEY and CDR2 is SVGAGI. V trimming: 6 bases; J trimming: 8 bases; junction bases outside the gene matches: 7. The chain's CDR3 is CASSPGQGSGYTF. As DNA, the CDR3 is TGTGCCAGCAGCCCGGGACAGGGCTCAGGCTACACCTTC.

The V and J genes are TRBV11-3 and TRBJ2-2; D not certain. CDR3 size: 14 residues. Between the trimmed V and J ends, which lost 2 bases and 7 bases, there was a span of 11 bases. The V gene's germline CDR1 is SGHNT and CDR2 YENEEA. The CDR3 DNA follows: TGTGCCAGCAGCTTAACACAGAAGAGCGGGGAGCTGTTTTTT. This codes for CASSLTQKSGELFF.